The present T cell receptor (beta chain) was sequenced within a study of radiation and T cells in renal cell carcinoma (dated by TCRdb to about 2020). Background for the entire study: In total, approximately 51 samples, comprising around 25 tumors and approximately 27 peripheral blood samples, were subjected to TCR beta sequencing. The last blood draw happened 4 weeks after radiation, timed to coincide with nephrectomy. Across all 50 or so samples, under 5,000,000 unique CDR3 nucleotide sequences, encoding 2.5 million to 3 million unique CDR3 amino acid sequences, were identified.

The time point label, as the study defines it: blood 4 weeks post-SBRT, at nephrectomy. This sample's treatment or condition label indicates: 15 Gy SBRT to primary tumor, nephrectomy 4 weeks later. Samples came from a clinical trial, in which primary renal cell carcinomas received 15 Gy stereotactic body radiation therapy followed by nephrectomy 4 weeks later. To track tumor-enriched clonotypes, serial peripheral blood was sampled from radiation-treated patients at baseline and at 2 weeks and 4 weeks after SBRT. Every patient's renal cell carcinoma showed clear cell pathology. Genomic DNA for TCR sequencing was prepared using the QIAamp DNA Blood Mini Kit (Qiagen). The analyses included only samples that passed all quality control checks. TCR beta libraries were generated from genomic DNA with the immunoSEQ kit, following the manufacturer's recommendations. To prepare libraries, a first multiplex PCR with proprietary primers was run, followed by a second PCR that added unique barcodes, and a bead cleanup was done after each round. A positive control reaction and a negative control reaction, both provided in the kit, were run with every batch of samples. The final libraries were assessed on an Agilent 4200 TapeStation D1000 ScreenTape, pooled by volume, and quantified by qPCR. Sequencing was performed on an Illumina NextSeq500 with a MidOutput 150-cycle cartridge, and 156 Read1 and 15 Index1 cycles were run with kit custom primers. The pooled library was loaded at 1.0 pM, and roughly 20% PhiX control was spiked in. Under the source paper's analysis protocol: Vendor-processed data were analyzed in R, with a clonotype defined as all T cells sharing the same CDR3 nucleotide sequence. In the clone abundance analyses, frequencies were normalized to the 10,000 most abundant clones in each sample. Public T cell clones, which averaged fewer than five per sample, were excluded before analysis. Tumor-enriched and baseline blood-enriched clonotypes were defined by at least a 32-fold difference in abundance between compartments. A beta-binomial differential abundance model was used to identify clonotypes that expanded or contracted between blood time points. Tumor-blood repertoire similarity was measured with the Baroni-Urbani and Buser coefficient, and group comparisons used two-tailed Wilcoxon tests in R. The source is immuneACCESS, and TCRdb retained only in-frame sequences with V and J called. Part of the clones is not carried over; for the studies checked, unresolved V genes explain less than half of this, and the remainder is unexplained. D and trimming come from the DNA, and the V and J calls and clone size come from that table. This sample lists some 150,000 clones; less than 90% were detected once. Over 15% of the sample is taken by the ten largest.

Of note for this clone: Its antigen target is currently unknown. Base qualities are not provided; no much larger clone lies one nucleotide away.

What the work shows at the level of the full study, not this receptor alone: Because pretreatment tumor biopsies were not available, the study could not determine whether clonotypes were already present within the tumor at baseline. Top tumor clonotypes rose in blood from baseline to 2 weeks post-radiation, then contracted by 4 weeks, suggesting transient expansion of tumor-resident clones. Because the trial had a single-armed design, the trial could not examine how radiation dose or scheduling affected the TCR repertoire. Blood repertoire dynamics were not followed beyond 4 weeks after treatment.

Reading the germline V gene gives CDR1 SGHTA and CDR2 FQGTGA. Spanning cysteine to phenylalanine, the CDR3 consists of 16 amino acids. The kept DNA is CDR3 alone, 48 bases in frame from the first base. For this chain, trimming is 5 bases at the V end and 2 bases at the J end, and the number of junction bases without a gene match is 11. This chain joins TRBV7-3 to TRBJ1-2; TRBD1 agrees with 7 junctional bases. The source of this sequence is a woman between 50 and 59 years old with renal cell carcinoma. The sample here was blood, taken from a patient whose treatment included radiotherapy and nephrectomy. Read as DNA, the sequence is TGTGCCAGCAGCACAACACGGGACAGAGCCAACTATGGCTACACCTTC. Its translation reads: CASSTTRDRANYGYTF.